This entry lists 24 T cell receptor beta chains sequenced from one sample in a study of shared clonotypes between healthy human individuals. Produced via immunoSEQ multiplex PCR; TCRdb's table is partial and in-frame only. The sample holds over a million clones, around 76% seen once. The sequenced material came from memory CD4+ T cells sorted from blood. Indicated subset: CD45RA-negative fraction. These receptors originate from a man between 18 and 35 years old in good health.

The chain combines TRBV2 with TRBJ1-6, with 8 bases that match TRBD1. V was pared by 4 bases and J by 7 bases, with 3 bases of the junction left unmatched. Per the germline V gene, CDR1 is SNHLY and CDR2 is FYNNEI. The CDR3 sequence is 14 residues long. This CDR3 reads CASSGTGRNSPLHF. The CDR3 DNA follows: TGTGCCAGCAGTGGGACAGGGCGGAATTCACCCCTCCACTTT.

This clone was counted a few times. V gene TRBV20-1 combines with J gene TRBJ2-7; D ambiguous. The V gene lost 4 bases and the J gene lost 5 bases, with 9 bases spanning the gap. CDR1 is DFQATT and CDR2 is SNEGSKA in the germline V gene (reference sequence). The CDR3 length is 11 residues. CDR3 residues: CSAILYNEQYF. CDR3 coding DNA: TGCAGTGCTATCCTATACAACGAGCAGTACTTC.

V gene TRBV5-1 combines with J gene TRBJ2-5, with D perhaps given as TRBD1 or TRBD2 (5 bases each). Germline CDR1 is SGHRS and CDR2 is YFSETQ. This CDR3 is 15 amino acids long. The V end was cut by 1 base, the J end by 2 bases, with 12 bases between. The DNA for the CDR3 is TGCGCCAGCAGCTTGTTAGTCGGGGCACAAGAGACCCAGTACTTC. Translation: CASSLLVGAQETQYF.

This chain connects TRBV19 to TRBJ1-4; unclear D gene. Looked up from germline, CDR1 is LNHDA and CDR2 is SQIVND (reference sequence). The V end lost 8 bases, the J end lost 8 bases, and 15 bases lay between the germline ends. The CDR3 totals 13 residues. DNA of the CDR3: TGTGCCAGTTCAGATAGCGGCCGGGAAAAACTGTTTTTT. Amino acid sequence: CASSDSGREKLFF.

The CDR3 DNA sequence: TGCAGCGTTGCCCCTTGGACTAGCGGGATCTCCTACGAGCAGTACTTC. Encoded protein: CSVAPWTSGISYEQYF. The chain uses TRBV29-1 and TRBJ2-7, with TRBD2 identical over 12 bases. CDR3 length: 16 residues. The trim removed 4 bases at V and 0 bases at J, leaving 7 bases unmatched. Looked up from germline, CDR1 is SQVTM and CDR2 is ANQGSEA.

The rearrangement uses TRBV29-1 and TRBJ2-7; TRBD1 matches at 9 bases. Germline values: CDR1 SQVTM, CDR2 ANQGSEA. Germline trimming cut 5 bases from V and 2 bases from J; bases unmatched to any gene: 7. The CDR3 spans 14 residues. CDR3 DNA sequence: TGCAGCGTTTTTGGACAGGGGACACCCTACGAGCAGTACTTC. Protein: CSVFGQGTPYEQYF.

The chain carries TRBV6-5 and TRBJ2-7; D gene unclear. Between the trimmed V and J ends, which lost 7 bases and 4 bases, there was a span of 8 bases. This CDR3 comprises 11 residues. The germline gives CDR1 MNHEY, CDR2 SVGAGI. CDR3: CASTSLYEQYF. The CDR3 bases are TGTGCCAGCACTTCTCTATACGAGCAGTACTTC.

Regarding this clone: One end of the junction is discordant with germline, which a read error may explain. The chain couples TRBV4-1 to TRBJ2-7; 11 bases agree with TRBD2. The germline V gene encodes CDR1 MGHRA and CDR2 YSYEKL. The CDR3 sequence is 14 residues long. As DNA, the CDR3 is TGCGCCAGCAGCCAGCCTAGCGGGGGGTTGGGATTGCACTTC. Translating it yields CASSQPSGGLGLHF.

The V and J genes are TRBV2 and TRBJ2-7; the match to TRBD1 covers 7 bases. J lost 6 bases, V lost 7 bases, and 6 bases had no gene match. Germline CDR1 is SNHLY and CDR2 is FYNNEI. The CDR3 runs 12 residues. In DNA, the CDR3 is TGTGCCAGCACGACAGGGTTGGGCGAGCAGTACTTC. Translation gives CASTTGLGEQYF. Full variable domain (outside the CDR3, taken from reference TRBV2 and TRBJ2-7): EPEVTQTPSHQVTQMGQEVILRCVPISNHLYFYWYRQILGQKVEFLVSFYNNEISEKSEIFDDQFSVERPDGSNFTLKIRSTKLEDSAMYFCASTTGLGEQYFGPGTRLTVT.

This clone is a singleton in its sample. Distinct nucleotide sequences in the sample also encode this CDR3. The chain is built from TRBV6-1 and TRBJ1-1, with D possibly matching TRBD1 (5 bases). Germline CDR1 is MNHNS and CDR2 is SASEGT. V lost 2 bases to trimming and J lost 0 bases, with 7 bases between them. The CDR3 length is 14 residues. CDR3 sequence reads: CASSERGVNTEAFF. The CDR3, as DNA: TGTGCCAGCAGTGAAAGAGGGGTGAACACTGAAGCTTTCTTT.

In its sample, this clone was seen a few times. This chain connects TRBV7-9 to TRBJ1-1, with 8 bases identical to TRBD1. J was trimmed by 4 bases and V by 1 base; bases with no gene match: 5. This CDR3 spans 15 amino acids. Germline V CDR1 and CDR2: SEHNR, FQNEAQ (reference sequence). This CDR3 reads CASSLEGTGTTEAFF. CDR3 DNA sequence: TGTGCCAGCAGCTTAGAAGGGACAGGAACCACTGAAGCTTTCTTT.

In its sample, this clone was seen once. This chain's CDR3 is CASSLEGSGQGRNNYGYTF. CDR3 in DNA: TGTGCCAGCAGCTTAGAGGGGTCGGGACAGGGACGGAATAACTATGGCTACACCTTC. V is TRBV7-8 and J is TRBJ1-2; 9 bases are a match to TRBD1. With 1 base clipped from V and 1 base from J, the junction kept 13 bases outside the gene matches. The CDR3 is 19 residues long. Germline CDR1 reads SGHVS; CDR2 reads FQNEAQ. Complete variable domain (other parts from reference TRBV7-8 and TRBJ1-2): GAGVSQSPRYKVAKRGQDVALRCDPISGHVSLFWYQQALGQGPEFLTYFQNEAQLDKSGLPSDRFFAERPEGSVSTLKIQRTQQEDSAVYLCASSLEGSGQGRNNYGYTFGSGTRLTVV.

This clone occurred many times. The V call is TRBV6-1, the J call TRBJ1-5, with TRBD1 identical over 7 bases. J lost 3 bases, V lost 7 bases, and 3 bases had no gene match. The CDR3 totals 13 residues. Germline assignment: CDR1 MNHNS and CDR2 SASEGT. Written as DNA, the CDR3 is TGTGCCAGCATTGACAGGGCCAATCAGCCCCAGCATTTT. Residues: CASIDRANQPQHF.

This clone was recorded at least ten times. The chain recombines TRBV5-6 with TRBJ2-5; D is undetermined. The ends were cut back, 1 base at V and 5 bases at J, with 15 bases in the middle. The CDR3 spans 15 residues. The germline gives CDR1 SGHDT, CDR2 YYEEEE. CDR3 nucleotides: TGTGCCAGCAGCTTGTCTCAGGCTTTAAGGGAGACCCAGTACTTC. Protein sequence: CASSLSQALRETQYF.

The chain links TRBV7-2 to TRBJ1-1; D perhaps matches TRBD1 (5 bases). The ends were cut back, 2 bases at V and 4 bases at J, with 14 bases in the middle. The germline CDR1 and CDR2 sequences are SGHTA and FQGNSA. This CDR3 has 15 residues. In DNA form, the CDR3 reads TGTGCCAGCAGCTTATACGGGGATCAGGGCACTGAAGCTTTCTTT. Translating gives CASSLYGDQGTEAFF.

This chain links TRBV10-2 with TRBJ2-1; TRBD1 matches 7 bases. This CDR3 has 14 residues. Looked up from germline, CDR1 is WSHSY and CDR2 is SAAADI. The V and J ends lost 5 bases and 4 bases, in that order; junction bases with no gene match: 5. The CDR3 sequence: CASSRDSGYNEQFF. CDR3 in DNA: TGCGCCAGCAGTAGGGACAGTGGATACAATGAGCAGTTCTTC.

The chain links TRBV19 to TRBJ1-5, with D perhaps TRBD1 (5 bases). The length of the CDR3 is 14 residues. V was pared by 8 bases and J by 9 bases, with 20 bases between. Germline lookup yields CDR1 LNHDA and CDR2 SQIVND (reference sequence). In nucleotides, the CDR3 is TGTGCCAGTGCGGCCGGGGGAGGGGTTCTGCCCCAGCATTTT. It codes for CASAAGGGVLPQHF.

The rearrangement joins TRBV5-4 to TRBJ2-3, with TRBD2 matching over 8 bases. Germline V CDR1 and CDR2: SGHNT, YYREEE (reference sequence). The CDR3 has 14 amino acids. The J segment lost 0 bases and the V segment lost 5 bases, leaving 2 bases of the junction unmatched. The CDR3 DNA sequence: TGTGCCAGCAGTATAGCGGGAAGCACAGATACGCAGTATTTT. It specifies CASSIAGSTDTQYF.

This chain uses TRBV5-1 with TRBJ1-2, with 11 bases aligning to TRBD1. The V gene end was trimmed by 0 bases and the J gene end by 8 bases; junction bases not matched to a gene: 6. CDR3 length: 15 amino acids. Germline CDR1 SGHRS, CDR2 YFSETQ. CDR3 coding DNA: TGCGCCAGCAGCTTGGAGCCGGGACAGGGGGTCGGCTACACCTTC. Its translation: CASSLEPGQGVGYTF.

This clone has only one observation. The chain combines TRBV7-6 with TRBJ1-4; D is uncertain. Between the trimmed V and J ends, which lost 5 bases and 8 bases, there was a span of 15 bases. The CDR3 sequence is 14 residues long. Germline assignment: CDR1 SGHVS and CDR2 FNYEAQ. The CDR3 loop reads CASSLDPDGEKLFF. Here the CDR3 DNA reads TGTGCCAGCAGCCTGGACCCCGATGGAGAAAAACTGTTTTTT.

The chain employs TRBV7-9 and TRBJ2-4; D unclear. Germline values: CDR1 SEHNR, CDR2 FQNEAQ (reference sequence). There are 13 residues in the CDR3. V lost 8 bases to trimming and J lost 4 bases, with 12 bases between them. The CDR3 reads CASGSVRKNIQYF. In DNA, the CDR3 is TGTGCCAGCGGATCGGTCCGTAAAAACATTCAGTACTTC.

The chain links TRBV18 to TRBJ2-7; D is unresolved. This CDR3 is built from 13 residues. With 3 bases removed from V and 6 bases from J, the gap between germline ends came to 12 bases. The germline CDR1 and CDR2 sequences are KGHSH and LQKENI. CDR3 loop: CASSPLSDGEQYF. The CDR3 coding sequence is TGTGCCAGCTCACCTCTCTCGGATGGCGAGCAGTACTTC.

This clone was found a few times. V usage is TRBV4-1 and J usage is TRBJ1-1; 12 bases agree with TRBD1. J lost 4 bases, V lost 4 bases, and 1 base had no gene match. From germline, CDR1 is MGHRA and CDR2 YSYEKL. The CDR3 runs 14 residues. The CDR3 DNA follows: TGCGCCAGCAGCCCGGGACAGGGGGCCACTGAAGCTTTCTTT. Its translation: CASSPGQGATEAFF.

The CDR3 nucleotides are TGTGCCAGCGGCCGGGACAGGGCCCAAGAGACCCAGTACTTC. This sequence encodes CASGRDRAQETQYF. This chain links TRBV2 with TRBJ2-5, with 9 bases lining up with TRBD1. Trimming cost V 8 bases and J 1 base; bases outside gene matches: 5. Per germline, CDR1 SNHLY and CDR2 FYNNEI. The CDR3 has 14 amino acids.